The clone carrying this TCR beta chain came up once. Its antigen is currently unknown. The CDR3 runs to 17 residues. Deletions cut 5 bases from V and 5 bases from J, with 22 bases between. Germline V gene sequence: CDR1 KGHSH, CDR2 LQKENI. These data belong to a study of cytomegalovirus exposure and HLA in healthy donors. The study drew the donors from its approximately 120-subject validation cohort, separate from the roughly 710-subject first cohort. Generated by immunoSEQ multiplex PCR, the TCRdb table keeps only in-frame clones and is missing some. The sample consists of about 40,000 clones, 80% to 95% of them appearing once. Study-level findings and limits: Despite most TCR sequences being rare, some public TCRs occurred in many donors. According to a subsequent analysis, TCR clusters from the first cohort were inclined to appear together in the 120 validation repertoires.

This clonotype was sampled from a woman in her late teens or twenties in good health and CMV-seronegative. Sample: PBMCs. This chain joins TRBV18 and TRBJ1-5, with D possibly being TRBD1 (5 bases). CDR3 sequence (DNA): TGTGCCAGCTCAAAAAAAGGGGTCTCCGGCCCTTATCAGCCCCAGCATTTT. Translation gives CASSKKGVSGPYQPQHF.